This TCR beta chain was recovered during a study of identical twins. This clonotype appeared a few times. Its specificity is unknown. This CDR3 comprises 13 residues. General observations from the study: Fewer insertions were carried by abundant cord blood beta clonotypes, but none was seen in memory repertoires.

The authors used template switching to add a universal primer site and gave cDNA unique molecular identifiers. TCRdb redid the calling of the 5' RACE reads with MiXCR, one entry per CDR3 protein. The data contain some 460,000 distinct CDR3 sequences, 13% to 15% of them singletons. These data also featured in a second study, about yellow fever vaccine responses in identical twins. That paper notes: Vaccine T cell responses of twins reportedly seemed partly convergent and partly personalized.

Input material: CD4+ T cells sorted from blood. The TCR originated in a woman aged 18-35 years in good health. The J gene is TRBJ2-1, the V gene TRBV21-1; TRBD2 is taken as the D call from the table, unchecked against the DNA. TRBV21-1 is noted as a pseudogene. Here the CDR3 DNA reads TGTGCCAGCAGCGAAGGTAGATACTCCCGGCAGTTCTTC. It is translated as CASSEGRYSRQFF.